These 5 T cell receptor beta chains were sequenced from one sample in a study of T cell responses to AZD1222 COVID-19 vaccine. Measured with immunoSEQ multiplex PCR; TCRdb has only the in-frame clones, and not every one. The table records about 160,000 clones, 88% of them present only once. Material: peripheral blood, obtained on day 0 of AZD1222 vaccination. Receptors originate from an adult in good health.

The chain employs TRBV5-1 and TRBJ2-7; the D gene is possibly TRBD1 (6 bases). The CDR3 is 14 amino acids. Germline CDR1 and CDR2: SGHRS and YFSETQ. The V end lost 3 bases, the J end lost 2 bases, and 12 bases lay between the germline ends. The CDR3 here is CASSSLDRPYEQYF. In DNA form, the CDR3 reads TGCGCCAGCAGCTCTTTAGACAGGCCCTACGAGCAGTACTTC.

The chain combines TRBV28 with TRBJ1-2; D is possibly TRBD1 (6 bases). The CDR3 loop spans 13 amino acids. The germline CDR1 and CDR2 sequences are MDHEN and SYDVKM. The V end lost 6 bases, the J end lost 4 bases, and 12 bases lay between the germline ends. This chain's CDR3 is CASREDRPYGYTF. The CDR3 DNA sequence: TGTGCCAGCAGGGAGGACAGACCCTATGGCTACACCTTC.

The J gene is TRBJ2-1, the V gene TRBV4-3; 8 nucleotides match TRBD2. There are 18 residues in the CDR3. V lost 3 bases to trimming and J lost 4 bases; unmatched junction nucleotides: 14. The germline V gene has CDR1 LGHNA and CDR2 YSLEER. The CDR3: CASSQSPGGGGPYNEQFF. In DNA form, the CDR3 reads TGCGCCAGCAGCCAGTCGCCCGGGGGCGGGGGGCCTTACAATGAGCAGTTCTTC.

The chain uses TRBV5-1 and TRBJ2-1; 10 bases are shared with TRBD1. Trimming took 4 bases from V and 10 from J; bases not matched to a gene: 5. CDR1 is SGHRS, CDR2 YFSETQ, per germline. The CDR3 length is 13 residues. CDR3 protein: CASSDRGHGEQFF. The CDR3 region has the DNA TGCGCCAGCAGCGACAGGGGGCACGGCGAGCAGTTCTTC.

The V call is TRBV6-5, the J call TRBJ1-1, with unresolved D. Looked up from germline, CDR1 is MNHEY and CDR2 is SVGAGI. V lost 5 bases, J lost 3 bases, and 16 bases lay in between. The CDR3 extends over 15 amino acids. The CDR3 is CASSLLPGLDTEAFF. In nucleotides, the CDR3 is TGTGCCAGCAGTCTGCTCCCCGGGTTGGACACTGAAGCTTTCTTT.